The entry that follows covers one T cell receptor (beta chain) sequence. The antigen is undetermined. The junction and the germline gene differ at one end; a read error may be behind it. The sample originates from a study of post-analysis software for immune sequencing data. The study's findings and limits: Included in a set of roughly five TRBV segments more frequent in patients than controls were TRBV5-6, TRBV5-1 and TRBV20-1. Co-batched samples clustered tightly together by F measure.

Built from TCR beta cDNA, the libraries had unique molecular identifiers in them. In TCRdb, the PCR reads were re-called with MiXCR into one record per CDR3 protein. The sample consists of over 150,000 distinct CDR3 sequences, approximately 30% of them appearing once. CDR3 length: 15 residues. V and J are TRBV12-3 or TRBV12-4 and TRBJ2-1, with 11 bases lining up with TRBD2. Sequenced material: blood. The sequence was collected from a girl between 5 and 17 years old with multiple sclerosis. The CDR3 region is CASSLGLAGYNEFVF. CDR3 nucleotides: TGTGCCAGCAGTTTAGGACTAGCGGGATACAATGAGTTTGTCTTC.